The clone carrying this T cell receptor beta chain has just one count. CDR3 length: 12 amino acids. The V end was cut by 6 bases, the J end by 8 bases, with 10 bases between. The record originates from a study of blood T cell repertoires in COVID-19. Enrolled during active infection, Seattle patients were then followed longitudinally. Authors' methods: Reference gene primer amplification yielded estimated nucleated cell counts. The protocol was immunoSEQ multiplex PCR, while the TCRdb copy is restricted to in-frame clones and leaves out a portion. D and trimming come from the DNA, and the V and J calls and clone size come from that table. The sample has approximately 200,000 clones, less than 85% seen once; the top ten hold about 8.3%.

Sequenced sample: peripheral blood. This receptor was taken from a woman of 80 years or more with COVID-19, enrolled during active disease. The V and J genes are TRBV12-3 or TRBV12-4 and TRBJ2-2; tentatively, D is TRBD2 (5 bases). The CDR3 is CASRLEVGELFF. The CDR3 DNA reads as TGTGCCAGCAGGTTGGAGGTGGGGGAGCTGTTTTTT.